These 4 T cell receptor beta chains originate from one sample sequenced in a study of blood T cell repertoires in COVID-19. Sequencing used immunoSEQ multiplex PCR; TCRdb keeps in-frame clones, though not all of them. The sample holds 300,000 to 450,000 clones, about 90% seen once. Sequencing was performed on peripheral blood. Every receptor here comes from a woman in her fifties or sixties with COVID-19, enrolled during active disease.

The chain employs TRBV6-2 or TRBV6-3 and TRBJ2-7, with TRBD2 matching 10 bases. The V gene's germline CDR1 is MNHEY and CDR2 SVGEGT. The CDR3 totals 17 residues. Trimming removed 0 bases from V and 3 bases from J; junction bases left unmatched: 8. In nucleotides, the CDR3 is TGTGCCAGCAGTTACTCCTCGGGGCTAGCGGGGGACTACGAGCAGTACTTC. This gives the protein CASSYSSGLAGDYEQYF.

As DNA, the CDR3 is TGTGCCAGCAGTTACGGGTCCGTCGGGTTTGATCAGCCCCAGCATTTT. Its protein product is CASSYGSVGFDQPQHF. The genes are TRBV6-5 and TRBJ1-5; the D is unclear. Germline-derived CDR1 and CDR2 are MNHEY and SVGAGI. V was cut by 2 bases and J by 5 bases, with 16 bases left in between. The CDR3 contains 16 residues.

The gene calls are TRBV24-1 and TRBJ1-6; 7 positions match TRBD1. Trimming cost V 4 bases and J 4 bases; bases outside gene matches: 9. CDR1 and CDR2 (germline): KGHDR, SFDVKD. The CDR3 totals 17 residues. The CDR3 DNA sequence: TGTGCCACCAGTGACCAGACAGGGTCTATGTATAATTCACCCCTCCACTTT. This codes for CATSDQTGSMYNSPLHF.

The chain uses TRBV7-2 and TRBJ1-4, with 12 nucleotides matching TRBD1. The CDR3 is made up of 13 amino acids. Per the germline V gene, CDR1 is SGHTA and CDR2 is FQGNSA. J lost 10 bases, V lost 7 bases, and 4 bases had no gene match. The CDR3 sequence is CASTGQGAGKLFF. CDR3 sequence (DNA): TGTGCCAGCACGGGACAGGGGGCGGGAAAACTGTTTTTT.